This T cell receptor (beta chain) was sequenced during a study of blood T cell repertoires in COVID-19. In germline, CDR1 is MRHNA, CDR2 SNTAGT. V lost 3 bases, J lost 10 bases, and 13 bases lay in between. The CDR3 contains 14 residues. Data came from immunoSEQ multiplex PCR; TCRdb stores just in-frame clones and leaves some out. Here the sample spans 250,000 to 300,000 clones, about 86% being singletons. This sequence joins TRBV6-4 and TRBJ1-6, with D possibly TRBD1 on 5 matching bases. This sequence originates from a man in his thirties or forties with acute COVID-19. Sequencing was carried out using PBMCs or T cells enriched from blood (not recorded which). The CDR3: CASSEAAGRSPLHF. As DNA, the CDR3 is TGTGCCAGCAGTGAAGCGGCAGGGAGGTCACCCCTCCACTTT.